This T cell receptor (beta chain) was sequenced for a study of Ad26.COV2.S vaccination and SARS-CoV-2 variants. Across the study: Into the muscle, Ad26.COV2.S was dosed once or twice, 56 days apart.

Treatment: 15 to 20 received Ad26.COV2.S at low or high dose, single or two shots; 5 received placebo; per-sample allocation not given. Sampling was done on day 63 after the first vaccine or placebo injection. Assay used: immunoSEQ multiplex PCR; TCRdb lists only in-frame clones, some missing. The repertoire holds around 300,000 clones, with around 88% as singletons. From germline, CDR1 is SGHAT and CDR2 FQNNGV. V was trimmed by 5 bases and J by 1 base, leaving 8 bases between them. This CDR3 comprises 14 residues. This sample comprised peripheral blood, obtained in a trial of Ad26.COV2.S vaccine versus placebo. The TCR comes from a person aged 18-60 years who received the Ad26.COV2.S COVID-19 vaccine or a placebo. The chain recombines TRBV11-2 with TRBJ2-2; D call uncertain. The CDR3 DNA follows: TGTGCCAGCAGCGTGGACCTGAACACCGGGGAGCTGTTTTTT. Translating gives CASSVDLNTGELFF.